The next 25 T cell receptor beta chains were all read from a single sample in a study of blood T cell repertoires in COVID-19. The data were produced by immunoSEQ multiplex PCR, yet TCRdb's version contains in-frame clones alone and is incomplete. The sample yields 110,000 to 150,000 clones, 79% seen once. The sample taken for sequencing was peripheral blood. Receptor source: a man aged 60 to 75 with acute or convalescent COVID-19.

This chain uses TRBV18 with TRBJ2-3; D ambiguous. CDR1 and CDR2 from the germline V gene are KGHSH and LQKENI. The CDR3 consists of 14 residues. V gave up 3 bases and J gave up 4 bases, with 11 bases separating them. The CDR3 DNA is TGTGCCAGCTCACCGGGTGACAATCCAGATACGCAGTATTTT. This encodes CASSPGDNPDTQYF. Supplemented by reference TRBV18 and TRBJ2-3, the full variable domain reads NAGVMQNPRHLVRRRGQEARLRCSPMKGHSHVYWYRQLPEEGLKFMVYLQKENIIDESGMPKERFSAEFPKEGPSILRIQQVVRGDSAAYFCASSPGDNPDTQYFGPGTRLTVL.

The chain uses TRBV4-2 and TRBJ2-1; 9 bases align to TRBD2. There are 18 residues in the CDR3. From germline, CDR1 is LGHNA and CDR2 YNFKEQ. The V gene end was trimmed by 0 bases and the J gene end by 8 bases; junction bases not matched to a gene: 14. CDR3 amino acids: CASSQETLGREGLYEQFF. The CDR3 bases are TGTGCCAGCAGCCAAGAAACTCTGGGGCGGGAGGGCCTCTATGAGCAGTTCTTC.

This clone came up a few times. The chain employs TRBV15 and TRBJ1-3; D is ambiguous. Deletions cut 5 bases from V and 3 bases from J, with 11 bases between. Germline V CDR1 and CDR2: LNHNV, YYDKDF (reference sequence). This CDR3 is built from 14 residues. CDR3 loop: CATSPGRGGNTIYF. The CDR3 DNA follows: TGTGCCACCAGCCCCGGTCGGGGTGGAAACACCATATATTTT.

Turning to this clone: Distinct nucleotide sequences in the sample also encode this CDR3. The V call is TRBV5-1, the J call TRBJ2-1; 9 bases are shared with TRBD2. Germline V gene sequence: CDR1 SGHRS, CDR2 YFSETQ. The CDR3 runs to 15 residues. V shed 2 bases and J 0 bases; nucleotides not matched to a gene: 0. The chain's CDR3 is CASSFSGSSYNEQFF. The CDR3 region has the DNA TGCGCCAGCAGCTTTAGCGGGAGCTCCTACAATGAGCAGTTCTTC.

The chain combines TRBV7-2 with TRBJ1-4; D not certain. The CDR3 length is 15 residues. V was shortened by 1 base and J by 1 base, with 7 bases between the two germline ends. CDR1 and CDR2 (germline): SGHTA, FQGNSA. The CDR3 loop reads CASSLGAGTNEKLFF. The CDR3 DNA reads TGTGCCAGCAGCTTAGGGGCGGGAACTAATGAAAAACTGTTTTTT.

This clone was found a few times. The CDR3: CATGAWNTGELFF. Here the CDR3 DNA reads TGTGCCACCGGAGCTTGGAACACCGGGGAGCTGTTTTTT. V is TRBV19 and J is TRBJ2-2; D gene ambiguous. Germline-derived CDR1 and CDR2 are LNHDA and SQIVND (reference sequence). Trimming left V 10 bases short and J 1 base short, with 10 bases between. This CDR3 contains 13 residues.

This clone has a handful of counts. This sequence joins TRBV6-5 and TRBJ2-2; 7 bases are shared with TRBD1. Germline values: CDR1 MNHEY, CDR2 SVGAGI. The CDR3 covers 14 residues. V dropped 5 bases and J dropped 7; count of bases not matched to a gene: 7. CDR3: CASSLDRVGGELFF. CDR3 coding DNA: TGTGCCAGCAGTCTCGACAGGGTTGGCGGGGAGCTGTTTTTT.

The chain employs TRBV5-1 and TRBJ2-7; 7 positions agree with TRBD1. The V and J ends lost 4 bases and 0 bases, in that order; junction bases with no gene match: 7. The CDR3 is 15 amino acids. Germline-derived CDR1 and CDR2 are SGHRS and YFSETQ. The CDR3 region has the DNA TGCGCCAGCAGCGTAGGGGGCGAGGGCTCCTACGAGCAGTACTTC. Residues: CASSVGGEGSYEQYF.

This rearrangement joins TRBV30 to TRBJ2-5, with 9 bases fitting TRBD1. V lost 5 bases and J lost 4; bases outside the gene matches: 8. The germline gives CDR1 GTSNPN, CDR2 SVGIG (reference sequence). The CDR3 consists of 14 residues. CDR3 region: CAWGGQGGRETQYF. The DNA for the CDR3 is TGTGCCTGGGGGGGACAGGGAGGTCGAGAGACCCAGTACTTC.

V usage is TRBV27 and J usage is TRBJ2-2, with TRBD1 matching 8 bases. This CDR3 is 17 amino acids long. CDR1 MNHEY and CDR2 SMNVEV come from the germline V gene (reference sequence). V lost 6 bases and J lost 1; bases outside the gene matches: 10. The CDR3 loop is CASRPTGTGLNTGELFF. The DNA of the CDR3 is TGTGCCAGCAGGCCCACTGGGACAGGCTTGAACACCGGGGAGCTGTTTTTT.

The chain is built from TRBV24-1 and TRBJ2-1, with 7 bases identical to TRBD1. The CDR3 totals 15 residues. Trimming took 4 bases from V and 3 from J; bases not matched to a gene: 5. The germline CDR1 and CDR2 sequences are KGHDR and SFDVKD. CDR3 region: CATSETTGRYNEQFF. The CDR3 DNA reads TGTGCCACCAGTGAAACGACAGGGCGCTACAATGAGCAGTTCTTC.

The rearrangement joins TRBV6-5 to TRBJ1-2; the match to TRBD1 covers 7 bases. J gave up 5 bases and V 4 bases, and 7 bases lay outside the gene matches. The CDR3 length is 14 residues. Per germline, CDR1 MNHEY and CDR2 SVGAGI. CDR3 sequence (DNA): TGTGCCAGCAGTTCCACGACAGGGACGTATGGCTACACCTTC. This gives the protein CASSSTTGTYGYTF.

This clone turned up a few times. The chain links TRBV7-3 to TRBJ2-7; 10 bases align to TRBD1. CDR1 is SGHTA and CDR2 is FQGTGA in the germline V gene. There are 15 residues in the CDR3. V was clipped by 5 bases and J by 3 bases; unmatched bases: 7. Here the CDR3 DNA reads TGTGCCAGCAGCCCCGGACAGGGGGGTTTCTACGAGCAGTACTTC. Translating it yields CASSPGQGGFYEQYF.

This clone was seen just once. This chain uses TRBV7-2 with TRBJ2-7; 14 bases are shared with TRBD2. J lost 3 bases, V lost 5 bases, and 6 bases had no gene match. This CDR3 contains 16 residues. CDR1 and CDR2 (germline): SGHTA, FQGNSA. The CDR3 DNA follows: TGTGCCAGCAGCCCCCCGACTAGCGGGAGGGGCTACGAGCAGTACTTC. Protein: CASSPPTSGRGYEQYF.

This clone was recorded once. The chain has TRBV3-1 (or the pseudogene TRBV3-2) and TRBJ1-1; D remains ambiguous. V was pared by 4 bases and J by 5 bases, with 11 bases between. Germline V gives CDR1 LGHDT, CDR2 YNNKEL (reference sequence). CDR3 length: 13 residues. CDR3 sequence: CASSPGRGTEAFF. Written as DNA, the CDR3 is TGTGCCAGCAGCCCCGGACGGGGAACTGAAGCTTTCTTT.

This chain uses TRBV28 with TRBJ1-5; 10 nucleotides match TRBD1. In germline, CDR1 is MDHEN, CDR2 SYDVKM. Unmatched junction bases numbered 17, after V lost 5 bases and J lost 7 bases. This CDR3 region has 18 residues. The CDR3 DNA reads TGTGCCAGCAGTCTAAATCCGGGACAGGGGCATCTACAACAGCCCCAGCATTTT. Its protein is CASSLNPGQGHLQQPQHF.

This clone appeared a few times. The V and J genes are TRBV20-1 and TRBJ1-3; D remains unclear. The V end lost 3 bases, the J end lost 5 bases, and 11 bases lay between the germline ends. The germline V gene encodes CDR1 DFQATT and CDR2 SNEGSKA (reference sequence). The CDR3 has 13 amino acids. The CDR3 loop reads CSASLTDRNTIYF. CDR3 sequence (DNA): TGCAGTGCTAGTCTTACAGATAGAAACACCATATATTTT.

The V and J genes are TRBV6-5 and TRBJ2-7; TRBD2 matches at 7 bases. Germline V gene sequence: CDR1 MNHEY, CDR2 SVGAGI. The V gene end was trimmed by 6 bases and the J gene end by 0 bases; junction bases not matched to a gene: 5. This CDR3 contains 14 residues. CDR3 loop: CASSRGSSSYEQYF. The CDR3 nucleotides are TGTGCCAGCAGCCGCGGGAGTAGCTCCTACGAGCAGTACTTC.

This chain links TRBV7-2 with TRBJ2-2; possible D gene TRBD2, 6 bases. The CDR3 has 14 amino acids. Germline assignment: CDR1 SGHTA and CDR2 FQGNSA. V lost 1 base and J lost 8, with 11 bases in between. CDR3 bases: TGTGCCAGCAGCTTAGGCCCGGGAGCAGGGGAGCTGTTTTTT. Translation gives CASSLGPGAGELFF.

The V call is TRBV19, the J call TRBJ1-5, with D unclear. The V gene's germline CDR1 is LNHDA and CDR2 SQIVND (reference sequence). The CDR3 extends over 14 amino acids. Between the trimmed V and J ends, which lost 3 bases and 4 bases, there was a span of 10 bases. CDR3 region: CASSIRGDNQPQHF. CDR3 nucleotides: TGTGCCAGTAGTATCCGGGGAGATAATCAGCCCCAGCATTTT.

The CDR3 bases are TGTGCCAGCAGTCCGCTAGCGGGAGGTCTGCAAGAGACCCAGTACTTC. Its translation: CASSPLAGGLQETQYF. The V and J genes are TRBV28 and TRBJ2-5, with 11 bases matching TRBD2. Losses at the gene ends were 5 bases for V and 2 bases for J; bases not matched to a gene: 7. The V gene's germline CDR1 is MDHEN and CDR2 SYDVKM. The CDR3 is made up of 16 amino acids.

The chain is built from TRBV11-2 and TRBJ2-7; 9 positions agree with TRBD2. In germline, CDR1 is SGHAT, CDR2 FQNNGV. Trimming took 3 bases from V and 6 from J; bases not matched to a gene: 3. The CDR3 totals 13 residues. CDR3 coding DNA: TGTGCCAGCAGCTTGGGACTAGCTTCCGAGCAGTACTTC. It translates to CASSLGLASEQYF.

This chain connects TRBV6-5 to TRBJ1-6; TRBD1 matches at 9 bases. From germline, CDR1 is MNHEY and CDR2 SVGAGI. V shed 0 bases and J 7 bases; nucleotides not matched to a gene: 4. This CDR3 spans 16 amino acids. The CDR3 DNA sequence: TGTGCCAGCAGTTACTCAGGACAGGGGACGAATTCACCCCTCCACTTT. Its translation is CASSYSGQGTNSPLHF.

The chain carries TRBV2 and TRBJ2-5; D is perhaps TRBD1 (6 bases). From germline, CDR1 is SNHLY and CDR2 FYNNEI. The CDR3 runs to 15 residues. V was clipped by 4 bases and J by 3 bases, with 15 bases between them. The CDR3 protein is CASSGTDSLKETQYF. In DNA, the CDR3 is TGTGCCAGCAGTGGGACAGACTCCCTTAAAGAGACCCAGTACTTC.

The chain recombines TRBV12-3 or TRBV12-4 with TRBJ1-4, with 9 nucleotides matching TRBD1. The junction had 2 bases not matched to a gene; V was cut back by 7 bases and J by 5 bases. This CDR3 spans 13 amino acids. The CDR3 region is CASKTGGNEKLFF. In DNA form, the CDR3 reads TGTGCCAGCAAGACAGGGGGAAATGAAAAACTGTTTTTT.